What follows are 17 T cell receptor beta chains derived from one specimen sequenced in a study of T-cell reconstitution after alpha-beta-depleted transplantation in children. The TCRbeta library was prepared with unique molecular identifiers. TCRdb processed the PCR reads anew with MiXCR; each CDR3 protein has one entry. This table has 150,000 to 200,000 distinct CDR3 sequences, 6.5% to 7.5% appearing once. The sample here was PBMCs from the stem cell graft donor, taken from the stem cell graft. These receptors all stem from a human donor who donated a stem cell graft to a child with Wiskott-Aldrich syndrome.

This clonotype was seen ten or more times. The J gene is TRBJ2-7, the V gene TRBV6-5; possibly TRBD1 for D (6 bases). The germline V gene encodes CDR1 MNHEY and CDR2 SVGAGI. Between the trimmed V and J ends, which lost 4 bases and 6 bases, there was a span of 16 bases. The CDR3 is made up of 14 amino acids. CDR3 protein: CASSSTDRPSEQYF. In DNA form, the CDR3 reads TGTGCCAGCAGTTCGACGGACAGACCGAGCGAGCAGTACTTC.

The table lists this clonotype with many counts. The chain employs TRBV5-1 and TRBJ2-3, with 10 positions matching TRBD2. J gave up 5 bases and V 3 bases, and 6 bases lay outside the gene matches. The CDR3 contains 15 residues. Germline V gene lookup returns CDR1 SGHRS and CDR2 YFSETQ. CDR3 nucleotides: TGCGCCAGCAGCTCCCTAGCGGGGGATCAAGATACGCAGTATTTT. This encodes CASSSLAGDQDTQYF.

This clonotype turned up a few times. V usage is TRBV5-1 and J usage is TRBJ1-4, with D possibly being TRBD1 (6 bases). The CDR3 contains 15 residues. Germline V gene sequence: CDR1 SGHRS, CDR2 YFSETQ. The V and J ends lost 0 bases and 4 bases respectively, with 10 bases between them. DNA of the CDR3: TGCGCCAGCAGCTTGGTCGGGACAAATAATGAAAAACTGTTTTTT. Encoded protein: CASSLVGTNNEKLFF.

This clonotype was seen repeatedly, ten times or more. The genes are TRBV11-2 and TRBJ1-1; 7 nucleotides align to TRBD1. The germline V gene has CDR1 SGHAT and CDR2 FQNNGV. J gave up 5 bases and V 10 bases, and 22 bases lay outside the gene matches. The CDR3 is 17 amino acids. CDR3 sequence: CATQRQGQSRWKTEAFF. CDR3 nucleotides: TGTGCCACCCAACGACAGGGCCAATCCCGCTGGAAGACTGAAGCTTTCTTT.

The sample holds many counts of this clonotype. The V and J genes are TRBV5-1 and TRBJ2-3, with D uncertain. The CDR3 length is 15 residues. The V gene lost 1 base and the J gene lost 5 bases, with 14 bases spanning the gap. Per germline, CDR1 SGHRS and CDR2 YFSETQ. CDR3 DNA: TGCGCCAGCAGCTTGCGCGGAGTGGAGAAAGATACGCAGTATTTT. It is translated as CASSLRGVEKDTQYF.

This clonotype occurred many times. The CDR3 here is CSARDMAGGTNSPLHF. The CDR3 nucleotides are TGCAGTGCTAGAGATATGGCAGGGGGGACCAATTCACCCCTCCACTTT. V and J are TRBV20-1 and TRBJ1-6; TRBD1 matches at 7 bases. This CDR3 is built from 16 residues. Germline CDR1 reads DFQATT; CDR2 reads SNEGSKA (reference sequence). The trim removed 0 bases at V and 7 bases at J, leaving 9 bases unmatched.

This clonotype has only a few counts. The chain has TRBV18 and TRBJ2-2; D might be TRBD2 (5 bases). Germline V gene sequence: CDR1 KGHSH, CDR2 LQKENI. The CDR3 totals 16 residues. Trimming took 0 bases from V and 7 from J, leaving 15 bases between them. CDR3 bases: TGTGCCAGCTCACCACCTGCTGGGAGAAAGGACGGGGAGCTGTTTTTT. Translation gives CASSPPAGRKDGELFF.

This clonotype was seen ten or more times. The V and J genes are TRBV7-2 and TRBJ1-6; no definite D call. V shed 2 bases and J shed 1 base, with 12 bases lying between them. The germline V gene has CDR1 SGHTA and CDR2 FQGNSA. This CDR3 spans 17 amino acids. The chain's CDR3 is CASSLRQARSYNSPLHF. CDR3 sequence (DNA): TGTGCCAGCAGCTTACGACAAGCTCGTTCCTATAATTCACCCCTCCACTTT.

This clonotype has ten or more counts. CDR3: CASSPHRDISYNEQFF. The DNA for the CDR3 is TGCGCCAGCAGCCCGCACCGGGACATCTCCTACAATGAGCAGTTCTTC. V is TRBV4-3 and J is TRBJ2-1, with TRBD1 as a possible D gene (6 bases). CDR3 length: 16 residues. The V end was cut by 4 bases, the J end by 0 bases, with 13 bases between. From germline, CDR1 is LGHNA and CDR2 YSLEER.

The sample holds many counts of this clonotype. V usage is TRBV18 and J usage is TRBJ1-5; TRBD1 might be the D (5 bases). The V gene's germline CDR1 is KGHSH and CDR2 LQKENI. Trimming cost V 1 base and J 3 bases, with 7 bases left between them. This CDR3 comprises 14 residues. The chain's CDR3 is CASSPQGNNQPQHF. The CDR3 coding sequence is TGTGCCAGCTCACCACAGGGGAACAATCAGCCCCAGCATTTT.

This clonotype was recorded many times. The V and J genes are TRBV7-2 and TRBJ2-7; 7 bases agree with TRBD1. CDR3 size: 15 residues. With 5 bases clipped from V and 3 bases from J, the junction kept 10 bases outside the gene matches. The V gene's germline CDR1 is SGHTA and CDR2 FQGNSA. The CDR3 loop is CASSPDTRQGYEQYF. The CDR3 bases are TGTGCCAGCAGCCCAGACACAAGACAGGGCTACGAGCAGTACTTC. The variable domain in full, with the rest retrieved from reference TRBV7-2 and TRBJ2-7, is GAGVSQSPSNKVTEKGKDVELRCDPISGHTALYWYRQSLGQGLEFLIYFQGNSAPDKSGLPSDRFSAERTGGSVSTLTIQRTQQEDSAVYLCASSPDTRQGYEQYFGPGTRLTVT.

The rearrangement joins TRBV6-5 to TRBJ2-1; D is possibly TRBD1 (6 bases). V was pared by 6 bases and J by 4 bases, with 10 bases between. Germline values: CDR1 MNHEY, CDR2 SVGAGI. The CDR3 is 13 amino acids. The CDR3 DNA sequence: TGTGCCAGCAGCCAAGGACAGTACAATGAGCAGTTCTTC. As protein: CASSQGQYNEQFF.

In this sample, this clonotype turned up a few times. The chain employs TRBV7-8 and TRBJ1-3, with TRBD1 matching 7 bases. Trimming took 4 bases from V and 5 from J; bases not matched to a gene: 8. CDR3 length: 15 amino acids. CDR1 and CDR2 (germline): SGHVS, FQNEAQ. CDR3: CASSSQRDRRNTIYF. The DNA of the CDR3 is TGTGCCAGCAGCTCCCAGCGGGACAGAAGAAACACCATATATTTT.

This clonotype occurred many times. This CDR3 reads CATSDLRQRRTDTQYF. The CDR3 coding sequence is TGTGCCACCAGTGATTTGCGTCAAAGAAGAACAGATACGCAGTATTTT. The chain employs TRBV24-1 and TRBJ2-3; D is unresolved. V was pared by 0 bases and J by 3 bases, with 12 bases between. Germline loops: CDR1 KGHDR, CDR2 SFDVKD. CDR3 size: 16 residues.

This clonotype was observed at least ten times. The V gene is TRBV4-1, the J gene TRBJ2-5, with D possibly called TRBD1 or TRBD2 (5 bases each). This CDR3 region has 15 residues. Germline CDR1 MGHRA, CDR2 YSYEKL. V was clipped by 0 bases and J by 0 bases, with 8 bases between them. The CDR3: CASSQEGPYQETQYF. As DNA, the CDR3 is TGCGCCAGCAGCCAAGAGGGACCCTACCAAGAGACCCAGTACTTC.

This clonotype was counted only a few times. A read error may produce the germline difference seen at one junction end. The rearrangement joins TRBV28 to TRBJ2-5, with 7 nucleotides matching TRBD1. Germline-derived CDR1 and CDR2 are MDHEN and SYDVKM. This CDR3 has 12 residues. The CDR3 sequence: CASSGSGQVEKF. In nucleotides, the CDR3 is TGTGCCAGCAGCGGCTCCGGACAGGTGGAAAAGTTC.

This clonotype was recorded many times. The rearrangement links TRBV5-5 to TRBJ1-2; possible D gene TRBD1, 5 bases. Trimming stripped 5 bases from V and 5 bases from J, with 13 bases between. CDR1 is SGHKS, CDR2 YYEKEE, per germline (reference sequence). The CDR3 totals 13 residues. CDR3 in amino acids: CASSSGLRYGYTF. The CDR3 DNA follows: TGTGCCAGCAGTTCGGGACTGCGGTATGGCTACACCTTC.